The present TCR beta chain was sequenced within a study of blood T cell repertoires in COVID-19. The overall study: The origin of the acute and convalescent COVID-19 samples was the United States, Italy and Spain.

Assay: immunoSEQ multiplex PCR; the TCRdb copy retains only in-frame clones and omits some. In the table there are about 330,000 clones, about 87% of which are singletons. Germline loops: CDR1 LGHNA, CDR2 YSLEER. Trimming removed 4 bases at V and 5 bases at J, with 17 bases between. The CDR3 is 16 residues long. The V and J genes are TRBV4-3 and TRBJ1-4, with a tentative D call TRBD1 (6 bases). The receptor comes from a man aged 25-45 years with COVID-19, enrolled during active disease. Source material: peripheral blood. The CDR3 DNA is TGCGCCAGCAGCCGGGCGACGGGGGGCGGGAATGAAAAACTGTTTTTT. It translates to CASSRATGGGNEKLFF.